The entry below gives a single TCR beta chain sequence along with its context. Its antigen is not identified. CDR3 size: 13 residues. Looked up from germline, CDR1 is SNHLY and CDR2 is FYNNEI. The ends were cut back, 7 bases at V and 1 base at J, with 8 bases in the middle. Deep sequencing aimed at 1 in 200,000 to 1 in 1 million T cells' resolution. Libraries were prepared by immunoSEQ multiplex PCR; TCRdb keeps only in-frame clonotypes and omits some of them. The data contain some 130,000 clones, roughly 90% of them singletons. These data come from a study of cytotoxic CD8 clonotypes in ibrutinib-treated CLL. Study summary: On average, around 100,000 productive rearrangements and just over 250,000 productive templates per sample. Study-wide findings and caveats: At ibrutinib response, clonality increased, and at progression it declined back toward baseline. Public clonotypes were seen rarely and were contracted or stable on treatment.

The chain links TRBV2 to TRBJ1-5; D is unresolved. Here the sequenced sample was PBMCs, taken after 12 months of ibrutinib treatment. The sequence was collected from a human donor with chronic lymphocytic leukemia. The CDR3 sequence is CASKGRSNQPQHF. The CDR3 DNA sequence: TGTGCCAGCAAAGGACGGAGCAATCAGCCCCAGCATTTT.